This TCR beta chain was identified in a study of T cell responses to AZD1222 COVID-19 vaccine. The CDR3 extends over 12 amino acids. V was cut by 1 base and J by 8 bases, with 9 bases left in between. The V gene's germline CDR1 is SGHRS and CDR2 YFSETQ. The method was immunoSEQ multiplex PCR; TCRdb's version includes in-frame clones alone and lacks a portion of them. The data hold approximately 100,000 clones, with roughly 85% observed a single time. Second doses were pooled across both intervals (about 4 or about 12 weeks). Specimen: peripheral blood, collected 28 days after the second AZD1222 dose. This TCR came from an adult who received the AZD1222 COVID-19 vaccine. V usage is TRBV5-1 and J usage is TRBJ1-2, with D perhaps TRBD1 (6 bases). CDR3 nucleotides: TGCGCCAGCAGCTTGAAACAGGGCGGCTACACCTTC. It yields the protein CASSLKQGGYTF.